The T cell receptor beta chain under discussion was sequenced for a study of cytomegalovirus exposure and HLA in healthy donors (dated by TCRdb to 2016 to 2017). In the study overall: According to an earlier analysis of 587 of the donors, some 170 million T cells yielded over 90 million unique TCR beta sequences and 276 Gb of sequence data. An early release covering some 640 HLA-typed donors comprised roughly 300 gigabases of sequencing data and 85 million or so unique TCR sequences. Among the roughly 400 genotyped donors, around 81% belonged to the genetic ancestry cluster associated with self-reported Caucasian donors. The study aimed to test whether cataloging public T cell receptors could reveal signatures of past pathogen exposure. Using immunosequencing, the study profiled T cell repertoires from about 620 subjects and related those repertoires to cytomegalovirus serostatus. Along with the approximately 700-subject first cohort, a separate validation cohort of over 90 different subjects was used. The study combined high-throughput TCR immunosequencing, statistical association of individual TCRs with disease status, and machine learning to predict cytomegalovirus infection status. A later analysis re-examined previously published TCR beta repertoires from 610 or so donors and added high-resolution HLA genotyping to investigate patterns of TCR occurrence. In the later analysis, no new phenotypic data were used to find candidate immune exposures; instead, reliance was placed on TCR beta sequences and their occurrence across donors. An earlier analysis of several hundred of the donors used high-throughput TCR beta sequencing to judge whether each TCR beta V gene segment behaved as functional or pseudogenic. Donor age, sex, ethnicity and CMV serostatus were collected together with the repertoire data. A later genetic analysis took genome-wide SNP genotypes for about 55% of the 666 donors and used that subset as a discovery cohort. Every discovery cohort repertoire had been produced on one sequencing platform. Both class I and class II loci were covered by HLA typing, at four-digit resolution. Typing coverage varied by locus: roughly 620-640 donors for A, B, C, DRB1 and DQB1; approximately 560 for DQA1; 600 to 610 for DPA1; approximately 470 for DPB1. Roughly 5 DR-DQ haplotypes were handled as single units for association and clustering, since linkage in the cohort was strong. Across about 380 genotyped donors of the cohort, an average of about 240,000 unique TCR beta nucleotide sequences per donor were sequenced, and 15% to 20% of those sequences were non-productive. The full study reports these points: For the cohort, immune exposure information was limited to CMV serostatus. V-gene and J-gene trimming of TCR beta chains was associated with a missense DCLRE1C variant in a later genetic analysis, and the association was replicated in an independent cohort. Specific HLA alleles were associated with roughly 16,000 TCR beta sequences at a false discovery rate of 0.05 in a later analysis. The authors suggested that the approach could potentially be generalized to other disease states and immunological phenotypes. Because counts were too low, around 17 rarely observed V segments, including chromosome 9 orphons, were left out of the earlier analysis of 500 to 750 of the donors. In vitro tests confirmed that a few of the cytomegalovirus-associated TCR beta chains recognize cytomegalovirus antigens. The study gave a list of over 150 TCR beta chains associated with cytomegalovirus. According to a later analysis, parvovirus B19, influenza, CMV and Epstein-Barr virus appeared linked to several top co-occurrence clusters. In a later analysis, HLA-associated TCR beta chains were found to be more clonally expanded and to have lower generation probabilities than equally common non-associated chains. Broadly in line with IMGT annotations, most TCR beta V segments showed up in productive rearrangements about 87% or about 30% of the time in an earlier analysis of a few hundred of the donors. Most TCR sequences were seen in very few donors, while some public TCRs were found in many individuals. In a later analysis, TCR association rates were found to vary across HLA loci, with the most associated TCRs seen for DRB1 alleles and the fewest for HLA-C alleles. A later analysis found that most CMV-associated TCR beta chains appeared HLA-restricted, with HLA associations seemingly driven largely by CMV exposure. Because HLA typing was unavailable for some donors at each locus, only the typed subset was used in association tests. According to a later genetic analysis, donors in an Asian-associated ancestry cluster had fewer N-insertions in productive TCRs than the roughly 670-donor mean. When HLA alleles, especially DR and DQ, strongly co-occurred, TCR associations were difficult to assign to individual alleles. The classifier was reported to diagnose cytomegalovirus status with high specificity and sensitivity in both the original and validation cohorts. A further reported finding was that TCR beta sequences accurately predicted the HLA-A and HLA-B alleles for most subjects in the first cohort. The presence/absence analyses assumed that sequencing depth was roughly uniform across donors, and that assumption may not be true. Correlated functional status among segregating V segments might be attributable to linkage disequilibrium, but an unknown experimental factor could not be ruled out. A group of highly shared sequence variants was considered likely to be a technical artifact of the sequencing pipeline. Some IMGT-functional V segments, including TRBV6-2 and TRBV6-3, could not be told apart with the 87-base-pair reads, so those segments were excluded. This cohort had only TCR beta chains sequenced, and the lack of alpha or paired-chain data limited which features could be detected.

Receptors were amplified or captured by the immunoSEQ multiplex PCR assay. The multiplex PCR relied on a mix of 60 forward primers for TCR Vbeta segments and 13 reverse primers for TCR Jbeta segments. The CDR3 region of rearranged TCR beta genes was amplified from genomic DNA with a multiplex PCR assay. The amplified TCR beta libraries were sequenced on the Illumina HiSeq System as 87-base-pair reads. In the paper's pipeline: A later analysis counted about 82 million unique TCR beta chains across the 640 or so repertoires, and some 11 million of these chains were shared by at least two donors. A nearest-neighbor algorithm error-corrected the raw reads and collapsed the reads into unique sequences, merging closely related sequences to remove PCR and sequencing errors. Alignment of CDR3 sequences to IMGT reference sequences was used to assign V, D and J gene segments. Each retained sequence needed at least a six-nucleotide match to both a V gene segment and a J gene segment. A rearrangement was called productive if the CDR3 had no stop codons and remained in frame with V and J, and every other rearrangement was called non-productive. Following IMGT convention, CDR3 was defined as the stretch from the second conserved V-encoded cysteine up to the conserved J-encoded phenylalanine. In an earlier analysis of approximately 590 of the donors, sequences lacking an unambiguous match to a single V gene segment were excluded. An earlier analysis of a few hundred of the donors classified V segments as functional when productive rearrangements were above 56.7% and as segregating when the standard deviation between donors was above 5%. To diagnose cytomegalovirus status from the catalog of TCR beta chain sequences, a statistical classification framework was built. V and J gene assignment, in a later analysis, came from comparing TCR nucleotide sequences with IMGT/GENE-DB human TR gene sequences. Using the TCRdist pipeline, a later analysis assigned CDR3 sequences along with most-parsimonious VDJ recombination scenarios. In a later analysis, every TCR beta chain was defined by the combination of its CDR3 amino acid sequence and its V-gene family, and reads without a unique V-gene family were dropped. A later analysis removed 592 highly shared, low-generation-probability nucleotide sequences to deal with suspected cross-contamination and a sequencing artifact. A later analysis calculated a clonal expansion index for each public chain from normalized within-repertoire ranks of inferred template counts. In a later analysis, generation probabilities were computed with a VDJ recombination model fitted to out-of-frame rearrangements, and the resulting probabilities were checked against IGoR. Hypergeometric tests were used in a later analysis to score TCR-TCR, TCR-HLA and TCR-CMV co-occurrence, with a repertoire-size bias correction applied to the TCR pairs. To estimate false discovery rates, a later analysis permuted the HLA or CMV assignments 20 times. In a later analysis, co-occurring TCRs were grouped using DBSCAN, with TCRdist sequence similarity added in when clustering inside HLA-allele-positive subsets. For co-occurrence clustering, repertoires with fewer than 30,000 or more than 120,000 public chains were excluded, along with a handful of repertoires with anomalous nucleotide sharing. The clones in this table, taken by TCRdb from immuneACCESS, are in-frame only. Not every clone is retained; where verified, under half of the shortfall comes from an unresolved V gene, and the cause of the rest is unknown. Clone size and the V and J calls come from that table; the DNA yielded D and trimming. For this sample the table gives about 120,000 clones, of which 77% were detected only once. 4% to 5% of the sample is held by the ten biggest clonotypes.

CDR1 MRHNA and CDR2 SNTAGT are derived from the germline V gene. Trimming removed 0 bases from V and 15 bases from J, leaving 18 bases between the germline ends. Measured from the cysteine to the phenylalanine, the CDR3 is 14 residues long. Only the CDR3 part of the read is kept: 42 bases, read in frame from the first base. The cohort comprised around 700 healthy bone marrow donors. At the time of sampling, every cohort member was nominally healthy, though immune exposures that went unrecorded were likely present. The donor was CMV seropositive and was included in the group of 250 to 350 seropositive cohort members. A peripheral blood sample was collected from each donor, and TCR beta sequencing was performed on peripheral blood mononuclear cells. Genomic DNA was extracted from the blood cell samples with the Qiagen DNeasy Blood Extraction Kit. As regards this clone: What antigen it recognizes has not been identified. Base-call qualities are not available, and no considerably larger clone is one nucleotide away.

This chain is built from TRBV6-4 and TRBJ2-1; tentative D gene TRBD2, with 5 bases matching. The source material was PBMCs. The sequence was collected from a man aged 45 to 65 in good health and CMV-seropositive. Read as DNA, the sequence is TGTGCCAGCAGTGACTCGAGTCGGGATCTAAGGTTGTTCTTC. Translated, it gives CASSDSSRDLRLFF.